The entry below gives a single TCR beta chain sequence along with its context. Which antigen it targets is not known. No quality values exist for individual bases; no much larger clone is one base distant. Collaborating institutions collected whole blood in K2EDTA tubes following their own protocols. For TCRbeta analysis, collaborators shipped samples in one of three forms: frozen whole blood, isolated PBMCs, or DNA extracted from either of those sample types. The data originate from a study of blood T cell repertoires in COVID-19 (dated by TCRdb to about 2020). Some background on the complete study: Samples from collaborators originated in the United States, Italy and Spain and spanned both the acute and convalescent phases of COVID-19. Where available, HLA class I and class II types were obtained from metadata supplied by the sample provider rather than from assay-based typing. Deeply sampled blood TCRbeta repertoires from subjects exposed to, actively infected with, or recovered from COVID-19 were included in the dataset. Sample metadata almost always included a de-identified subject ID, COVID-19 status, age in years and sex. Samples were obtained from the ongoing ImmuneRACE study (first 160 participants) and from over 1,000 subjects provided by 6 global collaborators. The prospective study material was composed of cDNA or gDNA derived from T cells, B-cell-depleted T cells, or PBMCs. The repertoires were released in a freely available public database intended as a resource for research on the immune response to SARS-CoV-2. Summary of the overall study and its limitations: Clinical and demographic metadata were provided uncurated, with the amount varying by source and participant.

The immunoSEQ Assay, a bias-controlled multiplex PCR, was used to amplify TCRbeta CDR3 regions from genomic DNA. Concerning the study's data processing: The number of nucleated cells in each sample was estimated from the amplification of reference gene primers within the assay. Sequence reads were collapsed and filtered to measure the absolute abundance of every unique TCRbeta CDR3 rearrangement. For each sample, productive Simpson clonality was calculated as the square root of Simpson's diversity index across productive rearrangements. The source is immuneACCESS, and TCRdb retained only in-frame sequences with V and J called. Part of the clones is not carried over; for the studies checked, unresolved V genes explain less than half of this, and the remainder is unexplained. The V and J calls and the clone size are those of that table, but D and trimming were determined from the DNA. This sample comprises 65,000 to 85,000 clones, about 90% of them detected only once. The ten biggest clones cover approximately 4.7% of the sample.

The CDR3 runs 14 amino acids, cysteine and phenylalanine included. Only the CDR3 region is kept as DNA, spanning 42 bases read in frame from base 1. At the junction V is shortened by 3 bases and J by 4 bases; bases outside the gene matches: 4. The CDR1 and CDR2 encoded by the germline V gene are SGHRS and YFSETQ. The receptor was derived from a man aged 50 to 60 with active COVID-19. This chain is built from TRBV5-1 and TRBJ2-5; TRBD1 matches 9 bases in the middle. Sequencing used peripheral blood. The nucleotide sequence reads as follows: TGCGCCAGCAGCTGGGGGGACAGGGTAGAGACCCAGTACTTC. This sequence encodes CASSWGDRVETQYF.